Below, 10 T cell receptor beta chains from the same sample are listed, as sequenced in a study of blood T cell repertoires in COVID-19. TCRdb's copy holds only in-frame clones and misses some; the assay was immunoSEQ multiplex PCR. This table has fewer than 500,000 clones, approximately 90% appearing once. Sequencing input: peripheral blood. All receptors come from a man between 18 and 29 years old with COVID-19, enrolled during active disease.

The V gene is TRBV12-5, the J gene TRBJ1-2; no firm D call. Germline-derived CDR1 and CDR2 are LGHNT and FRNRAP. V was pared by 3 bases and J by 8 bases, with 19 bases between. The CDR3 runs to 15 residues. The CDR3 bases are TGTGCTAGTGGTTTTTCGGAGTTAACGACTTGGGGCTACACCTTC. Translated: CASGFSELTTWGYTF.

The rearrangement joins TRBV2 to TRBJ2-1, with a weak D call TRBD2 (6 bases). This CDR3 contains 16 residues. V dropped 4 bases and J dropped 0 bases, with 13 bases sitting between them. Germline CDR1 reads SNHLY; CDR2 reads FYNNEI. The CDR3 nucleotides read TGTGCCAGCAGTGTAGACCCCGGGAGCTCCTACAATGAGCAGTTCTTC. Residues: CASSVDPGSSYNEQFF.

A single count supports this clone. The chain couples TRBV5-1 to TRBJ2-3; D possibly corresponds to TRBD1 (6 bases). CDR1 and CDR2 (germline): SGHRS, YFSETQ. The CDR3 loop spans 14 amino acids. V dropped 4 bases and J dropped 0 bases, with 9 bases sitting between them. CDR3 protein: CASSEDSSTDTQYF. The DNA of the CDR3 is TGCGCCAGCAGCGAGGACAGCAGCACAGATACGCAGTATTTT.

V usage is TRBV11-2 and J usage is TRBJ2-2; 8 positions match TRBD2. Losses at the gene ends were 7 bases for V and 6 bases for J; bases not matched to a gene: 10. CDR1 SGHAT and CDR2 FQNNGV come from the germline V gene. The length of the CDR3 is 15 residues. CDR3 sequence reads: CASKMSAGEAGELFF. The CDR3 bases are TGTGCCAGCAAGATGTCAGCGGGAGAAGCCGGGGAGCTGTTTTTT.

In its sample, this clone was seen a few times. The rearrangement links TRBV27 to TRBJ1-1, with TRBD1 matching 7 bases. This CDR3 comprises 14 residues. The germline CDR1 and CDR2 sequences are MNHEY and SMNVEV (reference sequence). V dropped 3 bases and J dropped 1; count of bases not matched to a gene: 2. The CDR3 sequence is CASSFQGGNTEAFF. Here the CDR3 DNA reads TGTGCCAGCAGTTTTCAGGGGGGGAACACTGAAGCTTTCTTT.

J is TRBJ1-2 and V is TRBV6-1; D remains unclear. The CDR3 is 14 amino acids. Trimming shortened V by 3 bases and J by 4 bases, and 12 bases separated the two germline ends. The germline V gene encodes CDR1 MNHNS and CDR2 SASEGT. For the CDR3, the DNA is TGTGCCAGCAGTGAGAAGGTACGAGGCTATGGCTACACCTTC. This codes for CASSEKVRGYGYTF.

The V and J genes are TRBV5-1 and TRBJ2-1; no definite D call. The germline V gene has CDR1 SGHRS and CDR2 YFSETQ. CDR3 length equals 14 residues. V gave up 0 bases and J gave up 7 bases, with 11 bases separating them. This CDR3 reads CASSLVVSKNEQFF. CDR3 DNA: TGCGCCAGCAGCTTGGTAGTTAGCAAGAATGAGCAGTTCTTC.

This rearrangement joins TRBV6-5 to TRBJ1-1; D not certain. CDR1 and CDR2 (germline): MNHEY, SVGAGI. The ends were cut back, 6 bases at V and 1 base at J, with 12 bases in the middle. The CDR3 sequence is 14 residues long. The CDR3 nucleotides read TGTGCCAGCAGGGAGGGAGGGTGGAACACTGAAGCTTTCTTT. It is translated as CASREGGWNTEAFF.

The chain has TRBV18 and TRBJ1-1, with D unresolved. Trimming removed 4 bases at V and 6 bases at J, with 12 bases between. Germline CDR1 reads KGHSH; CDR2 reads LQKENI. The CDR3 length is 13 residues. CDR3 coding DNA: TGTGCCAGCTCACAAACTCTGGTCGCTGAAGCTTTCTTT. This translates into CASSQTLVAEAFF. Using reference TRBV18 and TRBJ1-1 for the parts outside the CDR3, the full variable domain is NAGVMQNPRHLVRRRGQEARLRCSPMKGHSHVYWYRQLPEEGLKFMVYLQKENIIDESGMPKERFSAEFPKEGPSILRIQQVVRGDSAAYFCASSQTLVAEAFFGQGTRLTVV.

This clone showed up just once. CDR3 residues: CASRASGRAGTQYF. CDR3 sequence (DNA): TGTGCCAGCAGAGCAAGCGGGAGGGCCGGTACGCAGTATTTT. The chain recombines TRBV2 with TRBJ2-3, with 10 bases fitting TRBD2. The V gene end was trimmed by 6 bases and the J gene end by 8 bases; junction bases not matched to a gene: 8. The CDR3 spans 14 residues. In germline, CDR1 is SNHLY, CDR2 FYNNEI.